This TCR beta chain derives from a study of T cell responses to AZD1222 COVID-19 vaccine. The CDR3 loop spans 18 amino acids. J was trimmed by 7 bases and V by 0 bases; bases with no gene match: 9. Germline CDR1 KGHDR, CDR2 SFDVKD. Sequencing was performed with immunoSEQ multiplex PCR; in TCRdb, only in-frame clones are kept and a portion is missing. Among 150,000 to 200,000 clones listed, roughly 92% were seen once. This TCR derives from an adult who received the AZD1222 COVID-19 vaccine. Material: peripheral blood, obtained 28 days after the second AZD1222 dose. The rearrangement uses TRBV24-1 and TRBJ2-1, with TRBD2 matching over 12 bases. CDR3 sequence reads: CATSDLTASGGARNEQFF. As DNA, the CDR3 is TGTGCCACCAGTGATTTGACGGCTAGCGGGGGGGCTCGTAATGAGCAGTTCTTC.